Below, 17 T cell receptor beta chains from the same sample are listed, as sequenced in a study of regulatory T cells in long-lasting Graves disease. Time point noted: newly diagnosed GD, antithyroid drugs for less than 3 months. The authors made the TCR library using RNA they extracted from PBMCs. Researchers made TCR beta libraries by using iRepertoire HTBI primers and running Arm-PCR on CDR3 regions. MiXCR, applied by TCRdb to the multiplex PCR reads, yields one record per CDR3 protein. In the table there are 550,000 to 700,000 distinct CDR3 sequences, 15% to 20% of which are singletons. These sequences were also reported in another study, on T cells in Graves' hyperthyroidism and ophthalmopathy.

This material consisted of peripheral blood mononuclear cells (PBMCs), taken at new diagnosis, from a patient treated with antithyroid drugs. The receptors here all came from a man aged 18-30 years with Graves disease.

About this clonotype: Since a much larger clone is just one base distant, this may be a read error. CDR3 nucleotides: TGTGCTAGTGGTTTCTGGGGGTTCAATGAGCAGTCCTTC. Encoded protein: CASGFWGFNEQSF. The chain uses TRBV12-5 and TRBJ2-1; perhaps D is TRBD1 or TRBD2 (5 bases each). The CDR3 has 13 amino acids. CDR1 is LGHNT and CDR2 is FRNRAP in the germline V gene.

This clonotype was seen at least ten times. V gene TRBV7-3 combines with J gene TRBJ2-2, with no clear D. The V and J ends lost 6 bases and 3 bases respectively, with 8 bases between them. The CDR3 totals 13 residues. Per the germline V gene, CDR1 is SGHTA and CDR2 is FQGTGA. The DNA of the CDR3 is TGTGCCAGCAGACTCACCTACACCGGGGAGCTGTTTTTT. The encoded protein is CASRLTYTGELFF.

The CDR3 loop reads CSARRGPGLGSYTF. The CDR3 nucleotides are TGCAGTGCTAGGAGGGGCCCGGGCCTTGGGAGCTACACCTTC. The V call is TRBV20-1, the J call TRBJ1-2; D possibly corresponds to TRBD1 (5 bases). Looked up from germline, CDR1 is DFQATT and CDR2 is SNEGSKA (reference sequence). Trimming removed 3 bases from V and 9 bases from J, with 20 bases in between. CDR3 length: 14 amino acids.

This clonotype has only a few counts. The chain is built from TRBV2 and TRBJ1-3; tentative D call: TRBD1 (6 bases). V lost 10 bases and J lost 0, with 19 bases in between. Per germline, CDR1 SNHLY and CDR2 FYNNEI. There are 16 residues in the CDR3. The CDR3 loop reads CAIVPGGGLSGNTIYF. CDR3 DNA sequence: TGTGCCATTGTGCCGGGCGGGGGCCTCTCTGGAAACACCATATATTTT.

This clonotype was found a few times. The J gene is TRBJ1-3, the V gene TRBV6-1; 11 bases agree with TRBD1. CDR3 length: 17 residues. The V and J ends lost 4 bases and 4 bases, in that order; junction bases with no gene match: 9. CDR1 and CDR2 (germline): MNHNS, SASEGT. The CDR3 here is CASSATGTGGYGNTIYF. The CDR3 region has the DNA TGTGCCAGCAGTGCCACCGGGACAGGGGGGTACGGAAACACCATATATTTT.

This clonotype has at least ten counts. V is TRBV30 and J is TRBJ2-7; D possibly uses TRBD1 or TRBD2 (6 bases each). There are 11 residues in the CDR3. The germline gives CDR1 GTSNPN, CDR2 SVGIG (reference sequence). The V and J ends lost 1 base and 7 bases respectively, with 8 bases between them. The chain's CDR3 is CAWSGGGEQYF. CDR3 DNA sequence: TGTGCCTGGAGTGGAGGGGGGGAGCAGTACTTC.

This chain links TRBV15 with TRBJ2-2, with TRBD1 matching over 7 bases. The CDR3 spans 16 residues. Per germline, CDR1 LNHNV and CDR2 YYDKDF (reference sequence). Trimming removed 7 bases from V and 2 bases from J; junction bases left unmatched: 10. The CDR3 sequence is CATKGGQWYNTGELFF. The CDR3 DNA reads TGTGCCACCAAAGGGGGACAGTGGTACAACACCGGGGAGCTGTTTTTT.

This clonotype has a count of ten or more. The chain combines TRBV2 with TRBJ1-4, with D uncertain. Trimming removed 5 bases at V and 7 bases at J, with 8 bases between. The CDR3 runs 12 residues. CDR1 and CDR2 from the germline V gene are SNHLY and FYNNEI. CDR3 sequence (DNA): TGTGCCAGCAGTAGAGGGCCTGAAAAACTGTTTTTT. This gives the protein CASSRGPEKLFF.

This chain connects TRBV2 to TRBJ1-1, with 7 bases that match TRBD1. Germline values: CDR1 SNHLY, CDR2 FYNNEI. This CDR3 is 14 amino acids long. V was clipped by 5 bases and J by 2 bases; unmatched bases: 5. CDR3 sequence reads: CASSNQGGNTEAFF. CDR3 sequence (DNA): TGTGCCAGCAGTAATCAAGGGGGCAACACTGAAGCTTTCTTT.

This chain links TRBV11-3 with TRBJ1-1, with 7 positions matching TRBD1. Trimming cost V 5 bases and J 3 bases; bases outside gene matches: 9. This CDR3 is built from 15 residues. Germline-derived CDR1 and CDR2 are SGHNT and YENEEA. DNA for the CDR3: TGTGCCAGCAGCCTGCCGGGACAGCTCGACACTGAAGCTTTCTTT. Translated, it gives CASSLPGQLDTEAFF.

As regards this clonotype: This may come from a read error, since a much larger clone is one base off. CDR3 amino acids: CASSFYRGRVCGHTF. DNA for the CDR3: TGTGCCAGCAGCTTTTACAGGGGGCGCGTTTGTGGCCACACCTTC. The chain joins TRBV11-1 to TRBJ1-2; 9 nucleotides match TRBD1. The length of the CDR3 is 15 residues. Per the germline V gene, CDR1 is SGHAT and CDR2 is FQDESV (reference sequence). The full variable domain, completed using reference TRBV11-1 and TRBJ1-2, is EAEVAQSPRYKITEKSQAVAFWCDPISGHATLYWYRQILGQGPELLVQFQDESVVDDSQLPKDRFSAERLKGVDSTLKIQPAELGDSAMYLCASSFYRGRVCGHTFGSGTRLTVV.

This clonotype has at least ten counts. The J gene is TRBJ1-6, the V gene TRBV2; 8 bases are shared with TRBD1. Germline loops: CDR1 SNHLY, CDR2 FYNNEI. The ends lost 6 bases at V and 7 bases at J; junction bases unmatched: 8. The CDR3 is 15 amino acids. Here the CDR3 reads CASSPPGQGNSPLHF. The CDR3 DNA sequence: TGTGCCAGCAGCCCTCCAGGACAGGGCAATTCACCCCTCCACTTT.

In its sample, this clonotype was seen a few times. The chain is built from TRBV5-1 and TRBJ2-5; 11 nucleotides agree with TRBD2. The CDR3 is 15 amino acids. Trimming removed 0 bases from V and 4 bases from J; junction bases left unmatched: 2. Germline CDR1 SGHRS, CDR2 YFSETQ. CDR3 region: CASSLDGTSGETQYF. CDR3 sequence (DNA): TGCGCCAGCAGCTTGGACGGGACTAGCGGAGAGACCCAGTACTTC. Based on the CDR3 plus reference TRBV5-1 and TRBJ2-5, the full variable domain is KAGVTQTPRYLIKTRGQQVTLSCSPISGHRSVSWYQQTPGQGLQFLFEYFSETQRNKGNFPGRFSGRQFSNSRSEMNVSTLELGDSALYLCASSLDGTSGETQYFGPGTRLLVL.

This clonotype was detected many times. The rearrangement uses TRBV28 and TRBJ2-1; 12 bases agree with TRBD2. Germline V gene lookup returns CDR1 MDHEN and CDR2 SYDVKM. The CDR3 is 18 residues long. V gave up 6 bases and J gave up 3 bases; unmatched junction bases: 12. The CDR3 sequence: CASSPGASGRALYNEQFF. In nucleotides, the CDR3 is TGTGCCAGCAGCCCAGGGGCTAGCGGGAGGGCCCTCTACAATGAGCAGTTCTTC.

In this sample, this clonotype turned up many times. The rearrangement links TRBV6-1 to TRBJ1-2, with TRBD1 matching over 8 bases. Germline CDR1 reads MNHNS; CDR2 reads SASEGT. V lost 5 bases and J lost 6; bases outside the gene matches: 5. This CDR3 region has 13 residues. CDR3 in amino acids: CASSRRGQNGYTF. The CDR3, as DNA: TGTGCCAGCAGTCGCAGGGGGCAAAATGGCTACACCTTC.

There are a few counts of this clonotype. This chain's CDR3 is CSANQPPGTSSISYEQYF. CDR3 coding DNA: TGCAGTGCTAACCAACCCCCCGGGACATCTAGTATCTCCTACGAGCAGTACTTC. This rearrangement joins TRBV20-1 to TRBJ2-7; possibly TRBD1 for D (6 bases). Germline-derived CDR1 and CDR2 are DFQATT and SNEGSKA (reference sequence). The CDR3 has 18 amino acids. V lost 4 bases and J lost 0, with 25 bases in between.

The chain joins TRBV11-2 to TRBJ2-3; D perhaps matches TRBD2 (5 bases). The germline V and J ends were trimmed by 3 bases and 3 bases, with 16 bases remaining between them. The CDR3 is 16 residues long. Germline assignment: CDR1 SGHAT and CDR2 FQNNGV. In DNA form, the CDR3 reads TGTGCCAGCAGCTTCCCGCTAGCAGTGGTGACAGATACGCAGTATTTT. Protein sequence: CASSFPLAVVTDTQYF.